The clone carrying this T cell receptor (beta chain) came up once. Its antigen is as yet unknown. Using RNA transcripts, the TCR beta CDR3 regions were amplified. Following a first-round RT-PCR that used HTBI primers, a second-round multiplex PCR was carried out. TCRdb analysed the multiplex PCR reads with MiXCR anew, one entry per CDR3 protein. Of about 740,000 distinct CDR3 sequences listed, roughly two fifths are singletons. This sample is part of a study of Graves' ophthalmopathy and Graves' hyperthyroidism. For the study at large: At the time of initial diagnosis and before any treatment, peripheral blood was collected. General observations from the study: Both an approximately 69% sensitivity and an approximately 72% specificity characterized the model's predictions of ophthalmopathy progression.

The germline V gene encodes CDR1 DFQATT and CDR2 SNEGSKA (reference sequence). The CDR3 is made up of 16 amino acids. With 0 bases clipped from V and 2 bases from J, the junction kept 9 bases outside the gene matches. The source of this sequence is an adult man with Graves' ophthalmopathy. V is TRBV20-1 and J is TRBJ2-7, with TRBD1 matching 8 bases. Material: peripheral blood. The CDR3 spells CSARDWRDRTTYEQYF. DNA for the CDR3: TGCAGTGCTAGAGATTGGAGGGACAGGACTACCTACGAGCAGTACTTC.